The 29 T cell receptor beta chains presented below share a single source sample, sequenced in a study of blood T cell repertoires in COVID-19. Assay used: immunoSEQ multiplex PCR; TCRdb lists only in-frame clones, some missing. The sample yields 100,000 to 150,000 clones, around nine tenths seen once. Sequenced: peripheral blood. The origin of the receptors is a woman of 80 years or more with acute or convalescent COVID-19.

The V gene is TRBV6-2 or TRBV6-3, the J gene TRBJ1-5, with D perhaps matching TRBD1 (6 bases). Germline-derived CDR1 and CDR2 are MNHEY and SVGEGT. V lost 4 bases to trimming and J lost 2 bases, with 12 bases between them. There are 15 residues in the CDR3. DNA for the CDR3: TGTGCCAGCAGTTCCAGGGGACGGGGCAATCAGCCCCAGCATTTT. Translating it yields CASSSRGRGNQPQHF.

V gene TRBV12-5 combines with J gene TRBJ2-2; TRBD1 might be the D (5 bases). Deletions cut 1 base from V and 7 bases from J, with 13 bases between. The CDR3 sequence is 15 residues long. From germline, CDR1 is LGHNT and CDR2 FRNRAP. In DNA, the CDR3 is TGTGCTAGTGGTTTGGAAGGGGCCCTAGGCGGGGAGCTGTTTTTT. As protein: CASGLEGALGGELFF.

This clone was seen once. The genes are TRBV5-8 and TRBJ2-7; 14 bases fit TRBD2. Germline CDR1 SGHTS, CDR2 YDEGEE. The CDR3 spans 15 residues. V shed 3 bases and J 5 bases; nucleotides not matched to a gene: 4. The CDR3 bases are TGTGCCAGCAGCTCAAAGGGACTAGCGGGAGACGAGCAGTACTTC. Residues: CASSSKGLAGDEQYF.

In this sample, this clone turned up once. The chain employs TRBV2 and TRBJ1-6, with TRBD1 matching 10 bases. The CDR3 has 14 amino acids. V dropped 6 bases and J dropped 10; count of bases not matched to a gene: 6. The V gene's germline CDR1 is SNHLY and CDR2 FYNNEI. CDR3 sequence: CASRRDRGKSPLHF. CDR3 sequence (DNA): TGTGCCAGCAGGAGGGACAGGGGTAAATCACCCCTCCACTTT.

The chain links TRBV13 to TRBJ2-6; D is undetermined. Between the trimmed V and J ends, which lost 2 bases and 4 bases, there was a span of 9 bases. In germline, CDR1 is PRHDT, CDR2 FYEKMQ (reference sequence). The CDR3 has 15 residues. CDR3 DNA: TGTGCCAGCAGCTTAAGGCGGCCCGGGGCCAACGTCCTGACTTTC. Protein product: CASSLRRPGANVLTF.

V is TRBV5-6 and J is TRBJ1-5, with 7 bases that match TRBD1. V shed 4 bases, J shed 5 bases, and the junction held 6 bases outside the gene matches. The CDR3 is 14 amino acids. Germline V gene lookup returns CDR1 SGHDT and CDR2 YYEEEE. CDR3 nucleotides: TGTGCCAGCAGCCAGGGACAGAACTATCAGCCCCAGCATTTT. Its translation: CASSQGQNYQPQHF.

In DNA form, the CDR3 reads TGCGCCAGCAGCTCCGACAGGCTAACTGAAGCTTTCTTT. Translation: CASSSDRLTEAFF. This chain links TRBV5-1 with TRBJ1-1, with a possible D match to TRBD1 (6 bases). V lost 3 bases, J lost 5 bases, and 11 bases lay in between. The CDR3 loop spans 13 amino acids. Per the germline V gene, CDR1 is SGHRS and CDR2 is YFSETQ.

The chain is built from TRBV5-6 and TRBJ2-3, with a weak D call TRBD2 (5 bases). Deletions cut 0 bases from V and 7 bases from J, with 24 bases between. The CDR3 runs to 18 residues. The germline V gene encodes CDR1 SGHDT and CDR2 YYEEEE. The CDR3 DNA follows: TGTGCCAGCAGCTTGGTGGCGGGCAGGAATTCTCTTGGACATACGCAGTATTTT. Residues: CASSLVAGRNSLGHTQYF. Drawing the rest from reference TRBV5-6 and TRBJ2-3, the complete variable domain is DAGVTQSPTHLIKTRGQQVTLRCSPKSGHDTVSWYQQALGQGPQFIFQYYEEEERQRGNFPDRFSGHQFPNYSSELNVNALLLGDSALYLCASSLVAGRNSLGHTQYFGPGTRLTVL.

The chain is built from TRBV10-3 and TRBJ1-2, with D possibly being TRBD1 (6 bases). Trimming stripped 10 bases from V and 7 bases from J, with 19 bases between. CDR3 length: 13 amino acids. Per the germline V gene, CDR1 is ENHRY and CDR2 is SYGVKD. The CDR3 DNA follows: TGTGCCACGCTTGGGGCAGGGGAGCTTGGCTACACCTTC. Amino acids: CATLGAGELGYTF.

This sequence joins TRBV4-2 and TRBJ2-5, with TRBD2 as a possible D gene (7 bases). The V and J ends lost 1 base and 4 bases respectively, with 16 bases between them. Per the germline V gene, CDR1 is LGHNA and CDR2 is YNFKEQ. The CDR3 covers 16 residues. The chain's CDR3 is CASSQATRGALETQYF. The CDR3 DNA reads as TGTGCCAGCAGCCAAGCGACTCGGGGGGCCTTAGAGACCCAGTACTTC.

This clone was seen just once. The CDR3 sequence is CASSKGIGGFSNQPQHF. The CDR3 bases are TGTGCCAGCTCCAAAGGGATAGGGGGCTTTAGCAATCAGCCCCAGCATTTT. This chain links TRBV9 with TRBJ1-5; 7 bases match TRBD1. Germline V gives CDR1 SGDLS, CDR2 YYNGEE. The ends lost 7 bases at V and 0 bases at J; junction bases unmatched: 13. The CDR3 sequence is 17 residues long.

The V and J genes are TRBV6-2 or TRBV6-3 and TRBJ2-5, with a weak D call TRBD1 (5 bases). CDR3 size: 16 residues. Trimming left V 0 bases short and J 2 bases short, with 13 bases between. The V gene's germline CDR1 is MNHEY and CDR2 SVGEGT. The CDR3 DNA sequence: TGTGCCAGCAGTTACTCCTACGGACACAGACAAGAGACCCAGTACTTC. It codes for CASSYSYGHRQETQYF.

V usage is TRBV5-1 and J usage is TRBJ2-5, with TRBD2 as a possible D gene (6 bases). The V end was cut by 4 bases, the J end by 4 bases, with 11 bases between. CDR1 and CDR2 (germline): SGHRS, YFSETQ. The CDR3 sequence is 13 residues long. The CDR3 region has the DNA TGCGCCAGCAGCCGGGGGACGTTAGAGACCCAGTACTTC. It translates to CASSRGTLETQYF.

This chain links TRBV28 with TRBJ2-7; D not resolved. Germline V gene data show CDR1 as MDHEN and CDR2 as SYDVKM. The CDR3 is made up of 14 amino acids. V lost 4 bases to trimming and J lost 5 bases, with 15 bases between them. CDR3 sequence: CASSSPTFRNEQYF. The DNA for the CDR3 is TGTGCCAGCAGTTCCCCCACATTTCGTAACGAGCAGTACTTC. Supplemented by reference TRBV28 and TRBJ2-7, the full variable domain reads DVKVTQSSRYLVKRTGEKVFLECVQDMDHENMFWYRQDPGLGLRLIYFSYDVKMKEKGDIPEGYSVSREKKERFSLILESASTNQTSMYLCASSSPTFRNEQYFGPGTRLTVT.

The V call is TRBV6-2 or TRBV6-3, the J call TRBJ2-1; unclear D gene. The CDR3 length is 11 residues. The ends were cut back, 2 bases at V and 7 bases at J, with 3 bases in the middle. The germline gives CDR1 MNHEY, CDR2 SVGEGT. The CDR3 here is CASSYHNEQFF. The DNA of the CDR3 is TGTGCCAGCAGTTACCATAATGAGCAGTTCTTC.

This chain connects TRBV5-1 to TRBJ2-3; D is uncertain. V lost 4 bases and J lost 0, with 6 bases in between. Germline CDR1 reads SGHRS; CDR2 reads YFSETQ. CDR3 length equals 13 residues. CDR3 protein: CASSIPSTDTQYF. Written as DNA, the CDR3 is TGCGCCAGCAGCATTCCTAGCACAGATACGCAGTATTTT.

This rearrangement joins TRBV5-1 to TRBJ2-1, with 10 nucleotides matching TRBD2. The germline CDR1 and CDR2 sequences are SGHRS and YFSETQ. Trimming cost V 4 bases and J 2 bases; bases outside gene matches: 3. This CDR3 spans 15 amino acids. The CDR3: CASSPSGGTYNEQFF. The DNA for the CDR3 is TGCGCCAGCAGCCCTAGCGGGGGAACCTACAATGAGCAGTTCTTC.

V gene TRBV15 combines with J gene TRBJ2-7; 7 positions match TRBD2. Germline-derived CDR1 and CDR2 are LNHNV and YYDKDF (reference sequence). J gave up 9 bases and V 3 bases, and 5 bases lay outside the gene matches. The CDR3 consists of 12 residues. CDR3 loop: CATSRGWEGQYF. The CDR3 DNA sequence: TGTGCCACCAGCAGGGGGTGGGAGGGGCAGTACTTC.

This chain uses TRBV3-1 (or the pseudogene TRBV3-2) with TRBJ1-1; 10 bases match TRBD1. The CDR3 has 12 amino acids. Germline values: CDR1 LGHDT, CDR2 YNNKEL (reference sequence). V lost 2 bases, J lost 14 bases, and 5 bases stayed unmatched. The CDR3 sequence: CASSQSDRGPFF. For the CDR3, the DNA is TGTGCCAGCAGCCAATCAGACAGGGGGCCCTTCTTT.

The chain employs TRBV28 and TRBJ1-2; D is possibly TRBD1 (6 bases). The length of the CDR3 is 13 residues. Trimming pared 6 bases from V and 1 base from J, leaving 9 bases between. Germline CDR1 and CDR2: MDHEN and SYDVKM. In DNA form, the CDR3 reads TGTGCCAGCAGCACAGGGCTTAACTATGGCTACACCTTC. Translated, it gives CASSTGLNYGYTF.

This chain uses TRBV4-2 with TRBJ1-4; perhaps TRBD1 as D (6 bases). This CDR3 is 15 amino acids long. V was clipped by 1 base and J by 7 bases, with 13 bases between them. Germline lookup yields CDR1 LGHNA and CDR2 YNFKEQ. This CDR3 reads CASSQGTGRTEKLFF. CDR3 DNA: TGTGCCAGCAGCCAAGGAACAGGGCGAACTGAAAAACTGTTTTTT.

The rearrangement joins TRBV21-1 to TRBJ2-2; the D call of TRBD2 is as the table states it, not checked on the DNA. TRBV21-1 is recorded as a pseudogene. This CDR3 comprises 17 residues. Here the CDR3 DNA reads TGTGCCAGCAGCAAAGGGCATGTTGAGGGTATGACCGGGGAGCTGTTTTTT. Protein: CASSKGHVEGMTGELFF.

The V gene is TRBV18, the J gene TRBJ1-2, with 9 bases aligning to TRBD1. The CDR3 has 15 amino acids. Germline loops: CDR1 KGHSH, CDR2 LQKENI. Trimming cost V 4 bases and J 4 bases; bases outside gene matches: 7. The CDR3 bases are TGTGCCAGCTCACGTACAGGGGGCGAAGTCTATGGCTACACCTTC. It codes for CASSRTGGEVYGYTF. The entire variable domain, with the rest obtained from reference TRBV18 and TRBJ1-2, is as follows: NAGVMQNPRHLVRRRGQEARLRCSPMKGHSHVYWYRQLPEEGLKFMVYLQKENIIDESGMPKERFSAEFPKEGPSILRIQQVVRGDSAAYFCASSRTGGEVYGYTFGSGTRLTVV.

The sample holds one count of this clone. The V call is TRBV5-1, the J call TRBJ2-3; TRBD2 aligns across 9 bases. CDR1 and CDR2 (germline): SGHRS, YFSETQ. V shed 4 bases and J 4 bases; nucleotides not matched to a gene: 4. The CDR3 sequence is 14 residues long. The chain's CDR3 is CASSPGLAADTQYF. The CDR3 DNA sequence: TGCGCCAGCAGCCCGGGACTAGCTGCAGATACGCAGTATTTT.

This chain connects TRBV6-5 to TRBJ1-1; unclear D gene. The CDR3 covers 14 residues. Trimming left V 2 bases short and J 1 base short, with 8 bases between. Per germline, CDR1 MNHEY and CDR2 SVGAGI. The CDR3: CASSYVRENTEAFF. The CDR3 DNA is TGTGCCAGCAGTTACGTACGGGAGAACACTGAAGCTTTCTTT.

The J gene is TRBJ1-2, the V gene TRBV7-2; 10 nucleotides align to TRBD1. The CDR3 loop spans 15 amino acids. V lost 2 bases, J lost 4 bases, and 4 bases stayed unmatched. The germline V gene has CDR1 SGHTA and CDR2 FQGNSA. The CDR3 sequence: CASSLWTGGGYGYTF. The CDR3 bases are TGTGCCAGCAGCTTATGGACAGGGGGTGGCTATGGCTACACCTTC.

This clone was counted a single time. The chain combines TRBV27 with TRBJ1-1; 9 positions match TRBD1. CDR1 and CDR2 (germline): MNHEY, SMNVEV (reference sequence). V dropped 5 bases and J dropped 0; count of bases not matched to a gene: 7. CDR3 length: 16 amino acids. The CDR3 protein is CASSPPGTGMNTEAFF. CDR3 in DNA: TGTGCCAGCAGTCCCCCCGGGACAGGGATGAACACTGAAGCTTTCTTT.

The chain links TRBV10-3 to TRBJ2-2; D not resolved. The CDR3 loop spans 13 amino acids. V gave up 7 bases and J gave up 6 bases, with 12 bases separating them. The germline gives CDR1 ENHRY, CDR2 SYGVKD. CDR3 coding DNA: TGTGCCATCATGAGTATCATGGCCGGGGAGCTGTTTTTT. It encodes CAIMSIMAGELFF.

The chain employs TRBV6-1 and TRBJ1-5; D remains ambiguous. Trimming shortened V by 2 bases and J by 7 bases, and 15 bases separated the two germline ends. CDR3 length equals 15 residues. Germline V CDR1 and CDR2: MNHNS, SASEGT. The CDR3 sequence: CASSELGGGQQPQHF. Here the CDR3 DNA reads TGTGCCAGCAGTGAACTCGGTGGAGGGCAGCAGCCCCAGCATTTT.